The TCR beta chain described here comes from a study of cytomegalovirus exposure and HLA in healthy donors. The CDR3 spans 14 residues. V shed 3 bases and J shed 0 bases, with 7 bases lying between them. Looked up from germline, CDR1 is SGDLS and CDR2 is YYNGEE. As to this clone: Its antigen is unknown.

The PCR made use of 60 Vbeta and 13 Jbeta primers. Method: immunoSEQ multiplex PCR; TCRdb's copy keeps in-frame clones and lacks some. The sample has 99,000 or so clones; around 75% are singletons. Study-wide results and limits: Some V segments could not be told apart, so they were left out, TRBV6-2 and TRBV6-3 among them.

Material for sequencing was PBMCs. This receptor was obtained from a man aged 25 to 45 in good health and CMV-seropositive. The V gene is TRBV9, the J gene TRBJ2-1; D remains unclear. The CDR3 protein is CASSGRSSYNEQFF. CDR3 DNA: TGTGCCAGCAGCGGAAGGAGCTCCTACAATGAGCAGTTCTTC. Full variable domain (missing parts from reference TRBV9 and TRBJ2-1): DSGVTQTPKHLITATGQRVTLRCSPRSGDLSVYWYQQSLDQGLQFLIQYYNGEERAKGNILERFSAQQFPDLHSELNLSSLELGDSALYFCASSGRSSYNEQFFGPGTRLTVL.